The 23 T cell receptor beta chains below come from one sample, sequenced in a study of B cell selection in AIRE deficiency (dated by TCRdb to between 2017 and 2020). The receptor library was made with the immunoSEQ multiplex PCR assay. Here the immuneACCESS table is served through TCRdb, limited to in-frame sequences with V and J called. Missing clones are a known gap in these copies; in checked studies unresolved V genes cover under half, and the rest lacks a known reason. This sample has tens of thousands of clones in its table, and 92% of those were observed once. The ten most abundant clones make up about 1.1% of the sample. For sorting, regulatory T cells were defined as CD4+CD25hiCD127low/negative cells. The sample comprised CD4+CD25+ Tregs sorted from PBMCs. These receptors were taken from a human donor in good health.

The chain carries TRBV7-2 and TRBJ2-3; 10 bases agree with TRBD2. Trimming removed 0 bases from V and 4 bases from J; junction bases left unmatched: 4. This CDR3 is built from 16 residues. Germline CDR1 and CDR2: SGHTA and FQGNSA. The CDR3 loop reads CASSLALAGAADTQYF. CDR3 bases: TGTGCCAGCAGCTTAGCCCTAGCGGGGGCGGCAGATACGCAGTATTTT. Complete variable domain (other parts from reference TRBV7-2 and TRBJ2-3): GAGVSQSPSNKVTEKGKDVELRCDPISGHTALYWYRQSLGQGLEFLIYFQGNSAPDKSGLPSDRFSAERTGGSVSTLTIQRTQQEDSAVYLCASSLALAGAADTQYFGPGTRLTVL.

The gene calls are TRBV10-3 and TRBJ2-5; D is possibly TRBD1 or TRBD2 (5 bases each). CDR3 length: 13 residues. Germline V lookup: CDR1 ENHRY, CDR2 SYGVKD. V lost 3 bases, J lost 4 bases, and 9 bases lay in between. Here the CDR3 reads CAISDERGETQYF. The DNA for the CDR3 is TGTGCCATCAGTGATGAGAGGGGAGAGACCCAGTACTTC.

The gene calls are TRBV5-1 and TRBJ2-5; D is undetermined. The CDR3 extends over 13 amino acids. Germline CDR1 SGHRS, CDR2 YFSETQ. Trimming left V 1 base short and J 5 bases short, with 9 bases between. CDR3 nucleotide sequence: TGCGCCAGCAGCTTGAGGATAGGGGAGACCCAGTACTTC. Translation gives CASSLRIGETQYF.

The chain is built from TRBV7-6 and TRBJ2-5; D gene unclear. This CDR3 spans 12 amino acids. Germline V gene lookup returns CDR1 SGHVS and CDR2 FNYEAQ. Trimming removed 1 base from V and 10 bases from J, with 10 bases in between. CDR3 amino acids: CASSLGATSQYF. The CDR3 DNA sequence: TGTGCCAGCAGCTTAGGGGCAACGAGCCAGTACTTC.

The V and J genes are TRBV7-8 and TRBJ2-3, with 9 nucleotides matching TRBD2. V gave up 4 bases and J gave up 13 bases; unmatched junction bases: 9. This CDR3 spans 13 amino acids. The germline V gene has CDR1 SGHVS and CDR2 FQNEAQ. In nucleotides, the CDR3 is TGTGCCAGCAGCTCCGGGGGACTAGCAATGGAGTATTTT. Translation gives CASSSGGLAMEYF.

The chain recombines TRBV2 with TRBJ2-3; the D gene could be TRBD1 or TRBD2 (5 bases each). The CDR3 covers 15 residues. Germline lookup yields CDR1 SNHLY and CDR2 FYNNEI. V was shortened by 0 bases and J by 2 bases, with 9 bases between the two germline ends. The CDR3 DNA is TGTGCCAGCAGTGAAGCTAGGGACGTCACAGATACGCAGTATTTT. This gives the protein CASSEARDVTDTQYF.

Worth noting for this clone: The junction does not match germline at one end; this may be a read error. J is TRBJ1-2 and V is TRBV6-5; unclear D gene. CDR1 is MNHEY, CDR2 SVGAGI, per germline. This CDR3 is 14 amino acids long. CDR3 bases: TGTGCCAGCAGTCACTCCCCAGCGGGAGGTGGCTACACCTTC. Protein product: CASSHSPAGGGYTF.

This clone was found once. J is TRBJ2-5 and V is TRBV28; TRBD2 matches at 8 bases. With 4 bases clipped from V and 2 bases from J, the junction kept 6 bases outside the gene matches. The CDR3 consists of 15 residues. Germline values: CDR1 MDHEN, CDR2 SYDVKM. CDR3: CASSYLGGDQETQYF. CDR3 bases: TGTGCCAGCAGTTATCTCGGGGGGGATCAAGAGACCCAGTACTTC.

The chain recombines TRBV7-6 with TRBJ1-2; D may be TRBD1 (5 bases). The CDR3 sequence is 12 residues long. CDR1 and CDR2 from the germline V gene are SGHVS and FNYEAQ. With 5 bases removed from V and 8 bases from J, the gap between germline ends came to 12 bases. CDR3 sequence (DNA): TGTGCCAGCAGCGTTACAGGTTTCGGCTACACCTTC. This codes for CASSVTGFGYTF.

V and J are TRBV7-9 and TRBJ1-2; D uncertain. Germline CDR1 reads SEHNR; CDR2 reads FQNEAQ (reference sequence). V lost 0 bases and J 5 bases, leaving 4 bases between the germline ends. This CDR3 is 12 amino acids long. The CDR3 DNA sequence: TGTGCCAGCAGCTTAGCAGAGTATGGCTACACCTTC. Translating it yields CASSLAEYGYTF.

The V and J genes are TRBV6-4 and TRBJ2-3; 8 bases line up with TRBD2. Germline CDR1 reads MRHNA; CDR2 reads SNTAGT. Trimming removed 5 bases from V and 1 base from J; junction bases left unmatched: 2. The CDR3 runs to 14 residues. CDR3 sequence reads: CASSTREGTDTQYF. CDR3 coding DNA: TGTGCCAGCAGTACGCGGGAGGGCACAGATACGCAGTATTTT.

J is TRBJ2-3 and V is TRBV7-2, with 10 bases lining up with TRBD2. Germline V CDR1 and CDR2: SGHTA, FQGNSA. The CDR3 totals 16 residues. Germline trimming cut 5 bases from V and 1 base from J; bases unmatched to any gene: 6. CDR3 sequence: CASSRGTSGGTDTQYF. CDR3 nucleotide sequence: TGTGCCAGCAGCCGTGGAACTAGCGGGGGCACAGATACGCAGTATTTT.

The rearrangement uses TRBV7-9 and TRBJ1-4; 10 bases fit TRBD1. Trimming at V came to 3 bases and at J to 8 bases, leaving 0 bases not matched to a gene. The CDR3 totals 13 residues. The germline CDR1 and CDR2 sequences are SEHNR and FQNEAQ (reference sequence). This CDR3 is CASSLDRGEKLFF. The CDR3 DNA reads as TGTGCCAGCAGCTTGGACAGGGGGGAAAAACTGTTTTTT. The whole variable domain, filled in from reference TRBV7-9 and TRBJ1-4, reads DTGVSQNPRHKITKRGQNVTFRCDPISEHNRLYWYRQTLGQGPEFLTYFQNEAQLEKSRLLSDRFSAERPKGSFSTLEIQRTEQGDSAMYLCASSLDRGEKLFFGSGTQLSVL.

The rearrangement joins TRBV9 to TRBJ1-1, with a tentative D call TRBD1 (5 bases). Trimming pared 3 bases from V and 2 bases from J, leaving 11 bases between. The germline CDR1 and CDR2 sequences are SGDLS and YYNGEE. The CDR3 runs 14 residues. This chain's CDR3 is CASSATGQNTEAFF. CDR3 sequence (DNA): TGTGCCAGCAGCGCAACTGGACAAAACACTGAAGCTTTCTTT.

V is TRBV5-1 and J is TRBJ1-1; 8 bases fit TRBD1. The CDR3 is 14 amino acids. V lost 4 bases and J lost 1; bases outside the gene matches: 3. CDR1 SGHRS and CDR2 YFSETQ come from the germline V gene. In DNA form, the CDR3 reads TGCGCCAGCAGCCAGGGACAGGCGAACACTGAAGCTTTCTTT. Protein: CASSQGQANTEAFF.

This clone was counted once. J is TRBJ1-4 and V is TRBV7-8; 10 bases agree with TRBD1. This CDR3 is built from 15 residues. With V trimmed by 5 bases and J by 7 bases, 7 bases remained unmatched. The germline CDR1 and CDR2 sequences are SGHVS and FQNEAQ. The DNA for the CDR3 is TGTGCCAGCAGCCTGACCTGGACAGGGGGTGAAAAACTGTTTTTT. It codes for CASSLTWTGGEKLFF.

The rearrangement joins TRBV10-3 to TRBJ1-2, with a weak D call TRBD1 (5 bases). Germline assignment: CDR1 ENHRY and CDR2 SYGVKD. The V end lost 3 bases, the J end lost 4 bases, and 12 bases lay between the germline ends. The CDR3 spans 14 residues. The CDR3 here is CAISDRQGIYGYTF. For the CDR3, the DNA is TGTGCCATCAGTGATAGGCAGGGAATCTATGGCTACACCTTC.

This chain joins TRBV7-9 and TRBJ1-2, with 9 bases lining up with TRBD1. Trimming at V came to 5 bases and at J to 4 bases, leaving 11 bases not matched to a gene. The germline CDR1 and CDR2 sequences are SEHNR and FQNEAQ (reference sequence). This CDR3 has 16 residues. CDR3 nucleotides: TGTGCCAGCAGCCGGCCGTCGACAGGGGGAAGCTATGGCTACACCTTC. The encoded protein is CASSRPSTGGSYGYTF. Full variable domain (remainder filled in from reference TRBV7-9 and TRBJ1-2): DTGVSQNPRHKITKRGQNVTFRCDPISEHNRLYWYRQTLGQGPEFLTYFQNEAQLEKSRLLSDRFSAERPKGSFSTLEIQRTEQGDSAMYLCASSRPSTGGSYGYTFGSGTRLTVV.

The chain combines TRBV5-1 with TRBJ1-2; D is ambiguous. The CDR3 is 12 residues long. Germline assignment: CDR1 SGHRS and CDR2 YFSETQ. Trimming shortened V by 5 bases and J by 5 bases, and 10 bases separated the two germline ends. CDR3 residues: CASSGVEYGYTF. The DNA of the CDR3 is TGCGCCAGCAGTGGGGTCGAGTATGGCTACACCTTC.

This chain links TRBV2 with TRBJ2-7, with 7 bases identical to TRBD1. The V segment lost 1 base and the J segment 4 bases; nucleotides outside the gene matches: 7. Germline CDR1 reads SNHLY; CDR2 reads FYNNEI. CDR3 length: 15 amino acids. The CDR3 here is CASSEDETGPYEQYF. The CDR3 nucleotides read TGTGCCAGCAGTGAAGATGAGACAGGGCCATACGAGCAGTACTTC.

This chain links TRBV5-1 with TRBJ2-3; 12 nucleotides line up with TRBD1. CDR3 length: 18 residues. Germline CDR1 SGHRS, CDR2 YFSETQ. J was trimmed by 5 bases and V by 3 bases; bases with no gene match: 13. CDR3 amino acids: CASSSQTVGTGGRDTQYF. CDR3 nucleotides: TGCGCCAGCAGCTCGCAGACCGTTGGGACAGGGGGCAGAGATACGCAGTATTTT. Supplemented by reference TRBV5-1 and TRBJ2-3, the full variable domain reads KAGVTQTPRYLIKTRGQQVTLSCSPISGHRSVSWYQQTPGQGLQFLFEYFSETQRNKGNFPGRFSGRQFSNSRSEMNVSTLELGDSALYLCASSSQTVGTGGRDTQYFGPGTRLTVL.

The rearrangement joins TRBV10-3 to TRBJ1-6; perhaps TRBD1 as D (6 bases). Trimming took 6 bases from V and 9 from J, leaving 15 bases between them. The CDR3 extends over 14 amino acids. The V gene's germline CDR1 is ENHRY and CDR2 SYGVKD. The CDR3 region is CAIRDSLRGSPLHF. The CDR3 coding sequence is TGTGCCATCAGGGACAGTCTACGAGGTTCACCCCTCCACTTT.

The chain carries TRBV2 and TRBJ1-2, with D possibly matching TRBD1 (5 bases). This CDR3 is 15 amino acids long. Germline values: CDR1 SNHLY, CDR2 FYNNEI. V was pared by 3 bases and J by 5 bases, with 16 bases between. CDR3 residues: CASSEFGREGYGYTF. CDR3 nucleotides: TGTGCCAGCAGTGAGTTCGGCAGGGAGGGTTATGGCTACACCTTC.